The present T cell receptor (beta chain) was sequenced within a study of monozygotic twins with inflammatory bowel disease. One entry per CDR3 protein, without DNA, is what TCRdb gives after re-calling the 5' RACE reads. The listing records about 210,000 distinct CDR3 sequences. As regards this clonotype: Its antigen is undetermined.

Study conclusions and caveats: Fewer shared clonotypes with others were found in IBD patients than in healthy twins, especially with disease activity.

CDR3 size: 14 residues. Germline V lookup: CDR1 SGHKS, CDR2 YYEKEE (reference sequence). The TCR was taken from a human donor with ulcerative colitis or Crohn's disease, or a healthy co-twin of an affected twin (not recorded which). The chain carries TRBV5-5 and TRBJ1-1; the D gene TCRdb calls, TRBD1, cannot be checked with no DNA. The sequenced sample was blood. Here the CDR3 reads CASSPSLMTGEAFF.